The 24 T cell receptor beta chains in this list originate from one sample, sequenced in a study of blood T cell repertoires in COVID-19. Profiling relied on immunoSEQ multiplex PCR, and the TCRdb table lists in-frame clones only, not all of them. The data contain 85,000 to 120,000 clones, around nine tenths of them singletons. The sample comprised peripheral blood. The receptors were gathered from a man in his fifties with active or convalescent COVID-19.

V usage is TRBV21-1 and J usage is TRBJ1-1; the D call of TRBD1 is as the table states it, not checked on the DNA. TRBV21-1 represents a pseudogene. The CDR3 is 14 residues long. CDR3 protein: CASSKSQGVPEAFF. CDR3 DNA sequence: TGTGCCAGCAGCAAAAGTCAGGGGGTCCCTGAAGCTTTCTTT.

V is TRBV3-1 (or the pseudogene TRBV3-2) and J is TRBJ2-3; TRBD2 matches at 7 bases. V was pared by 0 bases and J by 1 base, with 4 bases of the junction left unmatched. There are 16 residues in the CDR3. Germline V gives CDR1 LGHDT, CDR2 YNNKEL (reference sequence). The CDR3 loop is CASSQDKGLRTDTQYF. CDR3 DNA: TGTGCCAGCAGCCAAGATAAGGGACTACGCACAGATACGCAGTATTTT.

The CDR3 loop reads CASSGDPRSYGYTF. CDR3 DNA sequence: TGTGCCAGCAGCGGGGATCCGAGGTCATATGGCTACACCTTC. This chain joins TRBV28 and TRBJ1-2; D uncertain. Germline CDR1 and CDR2: MDHEN and SYDVKM. V was trimmed by 6 bases and J by 5 bases, leaving 16 bases between them. The length of the CDR3 is 14 residues.

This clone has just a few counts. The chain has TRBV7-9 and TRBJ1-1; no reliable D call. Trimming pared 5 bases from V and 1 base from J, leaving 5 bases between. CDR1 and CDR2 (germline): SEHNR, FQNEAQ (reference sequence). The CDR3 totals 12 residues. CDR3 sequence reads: CASSPENTEAFF. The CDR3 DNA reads TGTGCCAGCAGCCCAGAGAACACTGAAGCTTTCTTT.

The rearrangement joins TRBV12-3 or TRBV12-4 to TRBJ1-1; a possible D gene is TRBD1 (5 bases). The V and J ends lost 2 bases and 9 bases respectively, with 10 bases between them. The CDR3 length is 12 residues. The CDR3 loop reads CASSLRTLKAFF. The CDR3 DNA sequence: TGTGCCAGCAGTTTAAGGACATTAAAAGCTTTCTTT.

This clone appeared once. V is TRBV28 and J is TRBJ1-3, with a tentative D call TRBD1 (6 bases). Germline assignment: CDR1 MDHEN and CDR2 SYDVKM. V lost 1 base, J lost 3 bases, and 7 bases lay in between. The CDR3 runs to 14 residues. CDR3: CASSLLQGGNTIYF. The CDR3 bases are TGTGCCAGCAGTTTATTACAGGGTGGAAACACCATATATTTT.

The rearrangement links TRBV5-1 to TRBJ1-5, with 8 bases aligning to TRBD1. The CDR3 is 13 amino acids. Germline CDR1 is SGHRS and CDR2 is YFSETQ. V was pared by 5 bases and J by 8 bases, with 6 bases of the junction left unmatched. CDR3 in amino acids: CASREGQAEPQHF. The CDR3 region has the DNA TGCGCCAGCAGGGAGGGACAGGCCGAGCCCCAGCATTTT.

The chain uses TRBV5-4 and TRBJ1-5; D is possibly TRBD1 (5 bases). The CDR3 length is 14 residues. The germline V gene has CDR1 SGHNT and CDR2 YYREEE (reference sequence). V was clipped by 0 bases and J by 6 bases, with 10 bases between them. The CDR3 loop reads CASSLGQGGQPQHF. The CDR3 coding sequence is TGTGCCAGCAGCTTGGGGCAGGGCGGTCAGCCCCAGCATTTT. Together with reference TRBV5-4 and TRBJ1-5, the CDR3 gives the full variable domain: ETGVTQSPTHLIKTRGQQVTLRCSSQSGHNTVSWYQQALGQGPQFIFQYYREEENGRGNFPPRFSGLQFPNYSSELNVNALELDDSALYLCASSLGQGGQPQHFGDGTRLSIL.

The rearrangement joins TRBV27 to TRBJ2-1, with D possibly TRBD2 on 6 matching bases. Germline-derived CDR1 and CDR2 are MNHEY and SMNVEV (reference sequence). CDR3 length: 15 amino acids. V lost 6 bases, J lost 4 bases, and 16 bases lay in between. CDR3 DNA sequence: TGTGCCAGCAGACTTCTGGGGGGTCGGTACAATGAGCAGTTCTTC. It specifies CASRLLGGRYNEQFF.

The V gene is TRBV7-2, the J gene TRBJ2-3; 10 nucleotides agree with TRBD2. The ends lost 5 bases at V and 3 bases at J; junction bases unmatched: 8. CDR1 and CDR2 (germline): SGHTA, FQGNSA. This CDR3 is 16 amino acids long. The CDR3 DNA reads TGTGCCAGCAGCCTCAAGCGGGGGGGCCTAACAGATACGCAGTATTTT. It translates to CASSLKRGGLTDTQYF.

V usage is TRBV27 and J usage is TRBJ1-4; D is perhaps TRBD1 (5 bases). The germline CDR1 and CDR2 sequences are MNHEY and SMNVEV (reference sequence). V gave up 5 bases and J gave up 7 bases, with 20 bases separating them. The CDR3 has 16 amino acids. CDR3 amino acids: CASSLQHRHLGEKLFF. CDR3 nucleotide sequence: TGTGCCAGCAGTCTCCAGCACAGGCACCTCGGTGAAAAACTGTTTTTT. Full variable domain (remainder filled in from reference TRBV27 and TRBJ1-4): EAQVTQNPRYLITVTGKKLTVTCSQNMNHEYMSWYRQDPGLGLRQIYYSMNVEVTDKGDVPEGYKVSRKEKRNFPLILESPSPNQTSLYFCASSLQHRHLGEKLFFGSGTQLSVL.

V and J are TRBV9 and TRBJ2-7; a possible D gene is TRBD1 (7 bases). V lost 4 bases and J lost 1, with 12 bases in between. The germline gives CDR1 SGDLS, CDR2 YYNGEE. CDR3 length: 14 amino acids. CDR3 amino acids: CASSPQGGSYEQYF. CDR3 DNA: TGTGCCAGCAGCCCCCAGGGGGGTTCCTACGAGCAGTACTTC.

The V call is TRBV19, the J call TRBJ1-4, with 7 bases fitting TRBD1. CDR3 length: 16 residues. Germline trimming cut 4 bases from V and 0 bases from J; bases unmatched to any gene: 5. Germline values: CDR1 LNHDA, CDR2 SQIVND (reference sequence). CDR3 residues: CASSKTGMTTNEKLFF. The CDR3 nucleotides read TGTGCCAGTAGTAAGACAGGGATGACAACTAATGAAAAACTGTTTTTT. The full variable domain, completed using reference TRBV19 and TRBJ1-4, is DGGITQSPKYLFRKEGQNVTLSCEQNLNHDAMYWYRQDPGQGLRLIYYSQIVNDFQKGDIAEGYSVSREKKESFPLTVTSAQKNPTAFYLCASSKTGMTTNEKLFFGSGTQLSVL.

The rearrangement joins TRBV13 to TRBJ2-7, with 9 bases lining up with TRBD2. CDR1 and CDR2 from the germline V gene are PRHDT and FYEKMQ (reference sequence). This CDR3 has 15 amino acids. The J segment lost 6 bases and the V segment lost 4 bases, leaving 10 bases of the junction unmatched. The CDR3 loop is CASSSLGGGASEQYF. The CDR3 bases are TGTGCCAGCAGCTCCCTGGGCGGGGGGGCGTCCGAGCAGTACTTC.

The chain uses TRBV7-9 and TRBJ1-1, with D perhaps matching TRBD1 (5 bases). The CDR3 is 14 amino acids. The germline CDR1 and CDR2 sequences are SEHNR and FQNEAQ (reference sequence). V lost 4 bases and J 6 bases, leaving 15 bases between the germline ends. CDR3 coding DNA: TGTGCCAGCAGCTCCCTAGGGGTTGGGGCTGAAGCTTTCTTT. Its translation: CASSSLGVGAEAFF.

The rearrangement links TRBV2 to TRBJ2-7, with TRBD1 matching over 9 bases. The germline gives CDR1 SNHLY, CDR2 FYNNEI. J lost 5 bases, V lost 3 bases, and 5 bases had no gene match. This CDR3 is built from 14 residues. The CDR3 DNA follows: TGTGCCAGCAGTGACCGGGACAGGGTCCACGAGCAGTACGTC. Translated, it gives CASSDRDRVHEQYV.

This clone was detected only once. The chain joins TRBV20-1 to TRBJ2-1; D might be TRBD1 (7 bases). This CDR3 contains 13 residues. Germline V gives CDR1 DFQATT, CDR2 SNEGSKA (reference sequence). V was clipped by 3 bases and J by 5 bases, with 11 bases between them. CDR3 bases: TGCAGTGCTAGTCGCGGGACAGACAATGAGCAGTTCTTC. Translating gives CSASRGTDNEQFF.

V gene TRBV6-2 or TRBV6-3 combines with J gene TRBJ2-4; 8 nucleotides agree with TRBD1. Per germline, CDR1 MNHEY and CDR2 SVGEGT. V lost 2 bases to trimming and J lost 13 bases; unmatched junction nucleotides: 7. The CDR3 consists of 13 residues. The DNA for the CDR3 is TGTGCCAGCAGTTACACGGGACAGGTGGCGCAGTACTTC. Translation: CASSYTGQVAQYF.

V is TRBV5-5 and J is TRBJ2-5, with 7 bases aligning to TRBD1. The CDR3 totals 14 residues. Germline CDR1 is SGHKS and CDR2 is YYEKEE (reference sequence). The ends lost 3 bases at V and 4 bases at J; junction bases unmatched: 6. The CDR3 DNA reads TGTGCCAGCAGCTGGGGGACAGCCGGAGAGACCCAGTACTTC. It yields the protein CASSWGTAGETQYF.

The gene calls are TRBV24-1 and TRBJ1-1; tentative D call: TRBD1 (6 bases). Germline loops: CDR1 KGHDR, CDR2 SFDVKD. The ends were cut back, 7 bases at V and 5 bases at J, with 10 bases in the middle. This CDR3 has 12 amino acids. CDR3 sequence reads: CATRGAGTEAFF. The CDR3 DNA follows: TGTGCCACCAGGGGGGCAGGGACTGAAGCTTTCTTT.

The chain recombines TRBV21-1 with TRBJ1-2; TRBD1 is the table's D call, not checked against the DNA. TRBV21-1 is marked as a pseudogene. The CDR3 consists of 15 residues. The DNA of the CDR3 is TGTGCCAGCAGCAAAGTTTTGGCAGGGAACTATGGCTACACCTTC. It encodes CASSKVLAGNYGYTF.

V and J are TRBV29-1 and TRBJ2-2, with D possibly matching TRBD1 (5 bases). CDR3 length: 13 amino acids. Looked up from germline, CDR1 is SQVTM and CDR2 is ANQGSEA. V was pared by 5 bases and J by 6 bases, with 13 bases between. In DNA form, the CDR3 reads TGCAGCGTTTCCACCCAGGGCGCCGGGGAGCTGTTTTTT. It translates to CSVSTQGAGELFF.

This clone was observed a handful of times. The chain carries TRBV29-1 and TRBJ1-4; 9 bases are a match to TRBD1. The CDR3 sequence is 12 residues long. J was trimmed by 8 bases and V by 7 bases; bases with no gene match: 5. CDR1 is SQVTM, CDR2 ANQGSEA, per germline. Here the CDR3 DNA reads TGCAGCGCGGGACAGGGTTCAGAAAAACTGTTTTTT. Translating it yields CSAGQGSEKLFF.

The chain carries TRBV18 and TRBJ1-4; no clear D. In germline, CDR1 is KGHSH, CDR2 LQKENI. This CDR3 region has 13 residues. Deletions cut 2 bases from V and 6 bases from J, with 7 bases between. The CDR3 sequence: CASSPDRDEKLFF. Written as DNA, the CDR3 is TGTGCCAGCTCACCAGACCGGGATGAAAAACTGTTTTTT.